This T cell receptor (beta chain) was sequenced during a study of OX40 agonist ivuxolimab in advanced cancers. Regarding the study in general: Ivuxolimab, which targeted the costimulatory receptor OX40 (CD134), was an agonistic, fully human IgG2 monoclonal antibody. Intravenous ivuxolimab was administered to patients every 2 weeks at six dose levels: 0.01, 0.1, 0.3, 1.5, 3 and 10 mg/kg. Among the approximately 50 dose-escalation patients, around 19 had hepatocellular carcinoma, 15 or so melanoma, 9 renal cell carcinoma and 9 head and neck cancer. In the dose-escalation cohort, 82.7% of patients were male, and the mean age was 60 years with a range of roughly 23 to 79. Prior anti-PD-1, anti-PD-L1 or anti-CTLA-4 therapy was permitted, and checkpoint inhibitors had been received by roughly 42% of dose-escalation patients. Partial responses occurred in three dose-escalation patients, of whom one had hepatocellular carcinoma and two had cutaneous melanoma. The point of sequencing TCRbeta in the periphery was to test whether ivuxolimab changed TCR sequence diversity and drove clonal T-cell expansion. The monotherapy dose-escalation portion (N of about 49 patients) of the phase I ivuxolimab trial is reported in the paper.

The trial excluded patients who had a history of autoimmune disease or who were on systemic immunosuppression. Peripheral blood for TCR sequencing was collected from all dose cohorts at baseline, on cycle 4 day 1, and on cycle 7 day 1. The samples were drawn from a first-in-human, open-label, multicenter phase I dose-escalation trial of ivuxolimab. Adults with locally advanced or metastatic head and neck squamous cell, hepatocellular, melanoma or renal cell carcinoma were enrolled in the trial. Before TCR sequencing, CD4+ T cells and CD8+ T cells from peripheral blood were sorted into separate populations. With respect to this clone: The specificity of this receptor is unknown. No clone much larger than this one lies a single base away; base qualities are absent.

Genomic DNA was extracted from sorted cells for sequencing of the TCRbeta CDR3 region. TCRbeta CDR3 regions were sequenced using the immunoSEQ Assay. TCRdb retrieved this table from immuneACCESS and kept in-frame rearrangements only. Not all clones are present; in checked studies, unresolved V genes account for under half, and no reason is known for the remainder. Here the sample has about 100,000 clones; around 90% occur a single time. Approximately 0.58% of the sample is in the top ten clones. Findings and caveats that apply to the study as a whole: Low levels of normalized T-cell clonal expansion were also shown by some nonresponding patients. In partial responders in the 0.1-3.0 mg/kg groups, normalized peripheral clonal expansion was found to be among the lowest, especially among CD8+ T cells. Which antigens the clonally expanded peripheral T cells were specific for was not determined. After ivuxolimab, more expanded clones were found on average in CD8+ T cells than in CD4+ T cells. Clonal expansion of both CD4+ and CD8+ blood T cells was observed from baseline to week 6 at doses 0.1 to 3.0 mg/kg.

CDR1 and CDR2 are drawn from the germline V gene: LGHNA, YNFKEQ. V is pared back by 1 base and J by 3 bases, with 12 bases lying between the germline termini. From the cysteine through the phenylalanine, the CDR3 covers 15 amino acids. Solely the CDR3 DNA is kept, with 45 bases framed from the first base. The sequencing used CD4+ or CD8+ T cells sorted from blood, collected in a trial of the OX40 agonist ivuxolimab. The TCR comes from an adult with an advanced solid tumor such as melanoma, head and neck, liver or kidney cancer. The rearranged segments are TRBV4-2 and TRBJ2-5; the D gene cannot be resolved reliably. The CDR3 has the sequence CASSQGSGSKETQYF. The nucleotide sequence is given as TGTGCCAGCAGCCAAGGATCCGGGTCGAAAGAGACCCAGTACTTC.